These 30 T cell receptor beta chains were sequenced from one sample in a study of blood T cell repertoires in COVID-19. This table comes from immunoSEQ multiplex PCR, and its TCRdb copy is limited to in-frame clones, with some not included. The table shows about 260,000 clones, with roughly 79% occurring only once. Sequencing used peripheral blood. All receptors come from a woman over 75 with acute or convalescent COVID-19.

The chain couples TRBV7-2 to TRBJ2-1; 9 bases match TRBD1. The CDR3 extends over 17 amino acids. V was pared by 5 bases and J by 7 bases, with 15 bases of the junction left unmatched. Germline CDR1 is SGHTA and CDR2 is FQGNSA. The CDR3 protein is CASSPNSGTGSGNEQFF. In nucleotides, the CDR3 is TGTGCCAGCAGCCCAAACTCCGGGACAGGGTCGGGTAATGAGCAGTTCTTC.

The gene calls are TRBV10-3 and TRBJ1-2; no reliable D call. From germline, CDR1 is ENHRY and CDR2 SYGVKD. V gave up 3 bases and J gave up 5 bases, with 10 bases separating them. The CDR3 has 13 residues. CDR3 region: CAISEGREYGYTF. The CDR3 DNA reads as TGTGCCATCAGTGAAGGGCGGGAGTATGGCTACACCTTC.

This clone was counted once. J is TRBJ2-5 and V is TRBV7-2, with D unclear. The germline gives CDR1 SGHTA, CDR2 FQGNSA. The V end was cut by 5 bases, the J end by 1 base, with 14 bases between. The CDR3 totals 15 residues. The DNA for the CDR3 is TGTGCCAGCAGCCCCGGTCTGCCCTCCCAAGAGACCCAGTACTTC. Translation gives CASSPGLPSQETQYF.

This clone was detected once. V is TRBV19 and J is TRBJ2-2; D is perhaps TRBD1 (8 bases). This CDR3 spans 16 amino acids. Germline CDR1 and CDR2: LNHDA and SQIVND (reference sequence). Trimming left V 7 bases short and J 4 bases short, with 19 bases between. The CDR3 DNA follows: TGTGCCAGTACCTCACAGGGGGGGCTGGGCACCGGGGAGCTGTTTTTT. Protein: CASTSQGGLGTGELFF.

This clone was counted once. As DNA, the CDR3 is TGTGCCAGCAGCCTTAGCGGGGGCTCCTACAATGAGCAGTTCTTC. As protein: CASSLSGGSYNEQFF. This chain joins TRBV3-1 (or the pseudogene TRBV3-2) and TRBJ2-1; 9 positions agree with TRBD2. This CDR3 is built from 15 residues. V shed 4 bases, J shed 0 bases, and the junction held 1 base outside the gene matches. CDR1 and CDR2 from the germline V gene are LGHDT and YNNKEL (reference sequence).

This clone was observed once. The DNA for the CDR3 is TGTGCCAGCTCACCACCTTGGGGAGGAAGTGAAAAACTGTTTTTT. This translates into CASSPPWGGSEKLFF. V usage is TRBV18 and J usage is TRBJ1-4; unclear D gene. CDR1 is KGHSH and CDR2 is LQKENI in the germline V gene. V lost 0 bases and J 7 bases, leaving 12 bases between the germline ends. The CDR3 contains 15 residues.

The chain combines TRBV7-9 with TRBJ1-1; TRBD1 agrees at 7 bases. The junction had 9 bases not matched to a gene; V was cut back by 5 bases and J by 6 bases. The length of the CDR3 is 14 residues. The germline gives CDR1 SEHNR, CDR2 FQNEAQ (reference sequence). The CDR3 coding sequence is TGTGCCAGCAGCACCGACAGGGTAGAGTCTGAAGCTTTCTTT. It yields the protein CASSTDRVESEAFF.

This clone was counted a few times. The rearrangement uses TRBV9 and TRBJ1-3; 8 bases match TRBD1. CDR1 is SGDLS, CDR2 YYNGEE, per germline. Trimming at V came to 4 bases and at J to 0 bases, leaving 3 bases not matched to a gene. There are 15 residues in the CDR3. CDR3 sequence: CASSSTGGSGNTIYF. CDR3 nucleotides: TGTGCCAGCAGCAGCACAGGGGGCTCTGGAAACACCATATATTTT.

The chain is built from TRBV7-2 and TRBJ2-1; no definite D call. Germline V gives CDR1 SGHTA, CDR2 FQGNSA. The V gene lost 2 bases and the J gene lost 15 bases, with 17 bases spanning the gap. This CDR3 contains 13 residues. DNA for the CDR3: TGTGCCAGCAGCTTAAGATCTACTCGGTTTGCGTTCTTC. Residues: CASSLRSTRFAFF.

On this clone: At the DNA level, this CDR3 is encoded by other sequences in the same sample as well. V is TRBV2 and J is TRBJ2-3; TRBD2 is a possible D gene (5 bases). Looked up from germline, CDR1 is SNHLY and CDR2 is FYNNEI. This CDR3 comprises 15 residues. V lost 6 bases to trimming and J lost 0 bases, with 13 bases between them. The CDR3 sequence is CASRLTSASTDTQYF. As DNA, the CDR3 is TGTGCCAGCAGATTAACTAGTGCGAGCACAGATACGCAGTATTTT.

V gene TRBV21-1 combines with J gene TRBJ2-4; the table's D call TRBD1 went unverified against the DNA. TRBV21-1 is annotated as a pseudogene. This CDR3 spans 16 amino acids. The CDR3 reads CASSKRTKVAKNIQYF. CDR3 sequence (DNA): TGTGCCAGCAGCAAAAGGACAAAAGTAGCCAAAAACATTCAGTACTTC.

The genes are TRBV19 and TRBJ2-7; 11 bases agree with TRBD1. The CDR3 runs 14 residues. The germline V gene encodes CDR1 LNHDA and CDR2 SQIVND (reference sequence). Trimming removed 6 bases from V and 4 bases from J; junction bases left unmatched: 5. The CDR3 is CASRRTGGVYEQYF. In nucleotides, the CDR3 is TGTGCCAGTAGGAGGACAGGGGGCGTTTACGAGCAGTACTTC.

This clone showed up just once. V and J are TRBV2 and TRBJ2-2; D possibly corresponds to TRBD1 (5 bases). Looked up from germline, CDR1 is SNHLY and CDR2 is FYNNEI. The CDR3 is 17 amino acids. V lost 1 base to trimming and J lost 5 bases, with 17 bases between them. The CDR3 spells CASSEEPDKKVTGELFF. DNA of the CDR3: TGTGCCAGCAGTGAAGAACCGGACAAAAAGGTAACCGGGGAGCTGTTTTTT.

The chain uses TRBV7-2 and TRBJ2-4; weak D call: TRBD1 (6 bases). Germline-derived CDR1 and CDR2 are SGHTA and FQGNSA. V lost 1 base to trimming and J lost 0 bases, with 13 bases between them. CDR3 size: 17 residues. CDR3 in amino acids: CASSLDRVSLAKNIQYF. CDR3 DNA sequence: TGTGCCAGCAGCTTAGACAGGGTGTCCCTAGCCAAAAACATTCAGTACTTC.

V and J are TRBV6-5 and TRBJ2-7; TRBD2 matches 8 bases. With 1 base clipped from V and 2 bases from J, the junction kept 7 bases outside the gene matches. In germline, CDR1 is MNHEY, CDR2 SVGAGI. The CDR3 is 16 residues long. The CDR3 DNA is TGTGCCAGCAGTTACTATGTACTAGCGGAACCCTACGAGCAGTACTTC. Translated: CASSYYVLAEPYEQYF.

This chain's CDR3 is CASGEGYTF. CDR3 DNA: TGTGCCAGTGGTGAGGGCTACACCTTC. This sequence joins TRBV19 and TRBJ1-2, with unresolved D. CDR1 LNHDA and CDR2 SQIVND come from the germline V gene (reference sequence). The CDR3 covers 9 residues. Trimming left V 8 bases short and J 8 bases short, with 6 bases between.

This clone was recorded only once. CDR3 sequence: CASSSGLYYEQYF. CDR3 DNA sequence: TGTGCCAGCAGCTCGGGACTTTACTACGAGCAGTACTTC. J is TRBJ2-7 and V is TRBV7-6, with D possibly TRBD2 on 6 matching bases. The CDR3 consists of 13 residues. The germline V gene has CDR1 SGHVS and CDR2 FNYEAQ. Trimming pared 4 bases from V and 3 bases from J, leaving 10 bases between.

The sample holds one count of this clone. The V call is TRBV7-2, the J call TRBJ2-7, with D possibly TRBD1 on 5 matching bases. The CDR3 consists of 15 residues. Germline V gene data show CDR1 as SGHTA and CDR2 as FQGNSA. V lost 2 bases and J 4 bases, leaving 15 bases between the germline ends. The CDR3 is CASSLSSTARYEQYF. The CDR3 DNA is TGTGCCAGCAGCTTATCATCGACAGCTAGATACGAGCAGTACTTC.

This chain joins TRBV6-1 and TRBJ1-1; TRBD1 matches 8 bases. V lost 3 bases to trimming and J lost 1 base; unmatched junction nucleotides: 4. The CDR3 is made up of 15 amino acids. In germline, CDR1 is MNHNS, CDR2 SASEGT. The CDR3 region is CASSDEGQANTEAFF. The DNA for the CDR3 is TGTGCCAGCAGTGACGAGGGACAGGCGAACACTGAAGCTTTCTTT.

The chain couples TRBV12-3 or TRBV12-4 to TRBJ2-2; tentative D call: TRBD2 (6 bases). This CDR3 is built from 12 residues. Trimming removed 5 bases at V and 5 bases at J, with 6 bases between. CDR3 nucleotide sequence: TGTGCCAGCAGTCGGGAGACCGGGGAGCTGTTTTTT. It yields the protein CASSRETGELFF.

This clone was seen once. The genes are TRBV5-8 and TRBJ1-3; D is possibly TRBD1 (6 bases). CDR1 and CDR2 from the germline V gene are SGHTS and YDEGEE. V was clipped by 4 bases and J by 0 bases, with 14 bases between them. CDR3 size: 16 residues. As DNA, the CDR3 is TGTGCCAGCAGCCGTCTTGGACAGAGCTCTGGAAACACCATATATTTT. Encoded protein: CASSRLGQSSGNTIYF.

V is TRBV12-5 and J is TRBJ2-1; 10 nucleotides line up with TRBD1. Germline V gene sequence: CDR1 LGHNT, CDR2 FRNRAP. The CDR3 spans 13 residues. V gave up 5 bases and J gave up 7 bases; unmatched junction bases: 2. The CDR3 sequence: CASGPDRGNEQFF. The CDR3 DNA sequence: TGTGCTAGTGGTCCGGACAGGGGGAATGAGCAGTTCTTC.

V gene TRBV3-1 (or the pseudogene TRBV3-2) combines with J gene TRBJ2-7; unclear D gene. Per germline, CDR1 LGHDT and CDR2 YNNKEL (reference sequence). With 4 bases removed from V and 3 bases from J, the gap between germline ends came to 13 bases. The CDR3 is made up of 14 amino acids. CDR3 region: CASSPSRVDYEQYF. CDR3 in DNA: TGTGCCAGCAGCCCCAGCCGGGTGGACTACGAGCAGTACTTC.

This chain connects TRBV6-2 or TRBV6-3 to TRBJ2-7; 7 nucleotides agree with TRBD1. V was pared by 4 bases and J by 2 bases, with 5 bases of the junction left unmatched. The germline gives CDR1 MNHEY, CDR2 SVGEGT. The CDR3 runs to 14 residues. CDR3 nucleotides: TGTGCCAGCAGTTCCTCCGACAGGGCCTACGAGCAGTACTTC. Translated, it gives CASSSSDRAYEQYF.

The CDR3 loop reads CASSRQGETQYF. In DNA, the CDR3 is TGTGCCAGCAGCCGACAGGGGGAGACCCAGTACTTC. The chain carries TRBV11-3 and TRBJ2-5, with 8 bases identical to TRBD1. Germline V gene data show CDR1 as SGHNT and CDR2 as YENEEA. The CDR3 runs 12 residues. The ends lost 5 bases at V and 5 bases at J; junction bases unmatched: 1.

The rearrangement uses TRBV9 and TRBJ1-1; no firm D call. Germline V lookup: CDR1 SGDLS, CDR2 YYNGEE. The ends were cut back, 3 bases at V and 1 base at J, with 10 bases in the middle. The CDR3 runs 14 residues. CDR3: CASSAQTENTEAFF. The CDR3 DNA reads as TGTGCCAGCAGCGCTCAAACAGAGAACACTGAAGCTTTCTTT.

As concerns this clone: Other DNA sequences in this sample translate to the same CDR3. The CDR3 protein is CAWSVQGGNQPQHF. The CDR3 DNA reads TGTGCCTGGAGTGTACAAGGAGGGAATCAGCCCCAGCATTTT. The chain joins TRBV30 to TRBJ1-5, with D unclear. The CDR3 runs to 14 residues. Per germline, CDR1 GTSNPN and CDR2 SVGIG (reference sequence). Trimming pared 0 bases from V and 4 bases from J, leaving 10 bases between.

This clone was counted once. V and J are TRBV18 and TRBJ1-1; 8 bases fit TRBD1. The CDR3 is made up of 14 amino acids. Trimming at V came to 5 bases and at J to 4 bases, leaving 6 bases not matched to a gene. Germline V gene lookup returns CDR1 KGHSH and CDR2 LQKENI. The CDR3 sequence: CASSEPGGRTEAFF. The CDR3 nucleotides are TGTGCCAGCTCAGAACCAGGGGGCCGCACTGAAGCTTTCTTT.

This chain connects TRBV3-1 (or the pseudogene TRBV3-2) to TRBJ2-1, with 7 positions matching TRBD2. J was trimmed by 2 bases and V by 6 bases; bases with no gene match: 7. Germline V gene sequence: CDR1 LGHDT, CDR2 YNNKEL (reference sequence). The CDR3 loop spans 15 amino acids. The CDR3 here is CASSRAGPPYNEQFF. Here the CDR3 DNA reads TGTGCCAGCAGTAGAGCGGGACCACCCTACAATGAGCAGTTCTTC.

The table lists this clone with a few counts. V is TRBV27 and J is TRBJ2-1; 9 bases agree with TRBD2. The J segment lost 8 bases and the V segment lost 3 bases, leaving 17 bases of the junction unmatched. Germline V lookup: CDR1 MNHEY, CDR2 SMNVEV (reference sequence). CDR3 length: 18 amino acids. The CDR3 DNA reads as TGTGCCAGCAGTTTCCCCCAGCGGGAGGACCGAGATGGAGATGAGCAGTTCTTC. Its protein product is CASSFPQREDRDGDEQFF.